Below are 30 T cell receptor beta chains sequenced from a single sample in a study of T cells after yellow fever vaccination. TCRdb independently ran MiXCR on the 5' RACE reads; one entry per CDR3 protein. The data hold 250,000 to 350,000 distinct CDR3 sequences, with 6.5% to 8.5% observed a single time. The sample consisted of PBMCs, taken 45 days after the first yellow fever vaccination. The receptors were gathered from a man aged 18 to 29 who received the YFV17D yellow fever vaccine.

This clonotype has at least ten counts. V and J are TRBV4-2 and TRBJ2-1, with TRBD2 matching 13 bases. This CDR3 region has 17 residues. With 4 bases clipped from V and 2 bases from J, the junction kept 5 bases outside the gene matches. Germline CDR1 LGHNA, CDR2 YNFKEQ. CDR3 loop: CASSLGLAGATYNEQFF. CDR3 nucleotide sequence: TGTGCCAGCAGCCTCGGACTAGCGGGGGCCACCTACAATGAGCAGTTCTTC.

This chain joins TRBV7-2 and TRBJ1-1; 7 nucleotides align to TRBD1. Germline values: CDR1 SGHTA, CDR2 FQGNSA. The CDR3 totals 15 residues. Trimming at V came to 5 bases and at J to 4 bases, leaving 10 bases not matched to a gene. The CDR3, as DNA: TGTGCCAGCAGCGAATTAGGGGGCTTTGGCACTGAAGCTTTCTTT. It yields the protein CASSELGGFGTEAFF.

The chain employs TRBV12-3 or TRBV12-4 and TRBJ2-5, with 9 bases aligning to TRBD2. This CDR3 is 14 amino acids long. V gave up 6 bases and J gave up 5 bases; unmatched junction bases: 7. The CDR3 spells CASRPGTSKETQYF. For the CDR3, the DNA is TGTGCCAGCAGGCCCGGGACTAGCAAGGAGACCCAGTACTTC.

At least ten counts were recorded for this clonotype. This sequence joins TRBV29-1 and TRBJ1-2, with unresolved D. Germline lookup yields CDR1 SQVTM and CDR2 ANQGSEA. Trimming stripped 2 bases from V and 4 bases from J, with 5 bases between. The CDR3 has 11 amino acids. The chain's CDR3 is CSVELGYGYTF. The CDR3 DNA is TGCAGCGTTGAACTAGGCTATGGCTACACCTTC.

This clonotype was found a few times. This sequence joins TRBV4-2 and TRBJ2-3, with D possibly matching TRBD1 (5 bases). Germline CDR1 LGHNA, CDR2 YNFKEQ. V was clipped by 0 bases and J by 0 bases, with 7 bases between them. The CDR3 contains 15 residues. DNA for the CDR3: TGTGCCAGCAGCCAAGAAAGGGGAAGCACAGATACGCAGTATTTT. It encodes CASSQERGSTDTQYF.

This clonotype was observed a few times. V usage is TRBV7-2 and J usage is TRBJ2-7, with D unresolved. Trimming removed 4 bases from V and 0 bases from J, with 13 bases in between. Germline assignment: CDR1 SGHTA and CDR2 FQGNSA. The CDR3 spans 15 residues. The CDR3 protein is CASSSRTRSSYEQYF. The CDR3 nucleotides are TGTGCCAGCAGCTCCAGGACGAGAAGCTCCTACGAGCAGTACTTC.

The chain links TRBV19 to TRBJ1-5, with D possibly being TRBD1 (6 bases). Trimming removed 8 bases at V and 2 bases at J, with 10 bases between. Germline loops: CDR1 LNHDA, CDR2 SQIVND (reference sequence). The CDR3 extends over 13 amino acids. The CDR3 loop reads CASARQGNQPQHF. CDR3 in DNA: TGTGCCAGTGCCCGACAGGGCAATCAGCCCCAGCATTTT.

This clonotype was counted at least ten times. The chain combines TRBV11-2 with TRBJ1-1, with TRBD1 as a possible D gene (6 bases). This CDR3 region has 16 residues. V was shortened by 0 bases and J by 6 bases, with 17 bases between the two germline ends. CDR1 is SGHAT and CDR2 is FQNNGV in the germline V gene. CDR3 sequence (DNA): TGTGCCAGCAGCTTAGACCCCTATTGGGGGGGCGCTGAAGCTTTCTTT. It translates to CASSLDPYWGGAEAFF.

This sequence joins TRBV3-1 and TRBJ1-4; maybe TRBD1 (5 bases). Germline V lookup: CDR1 LGHDT, CDR2 YNNKEL (reference sequence). Trimming pared 1 base from V and 0 bases from J, leaving 6 bases between. This CDR3 contains 15 residues. The CDR3: CASSQVGATNEKLFF. CDR3 bases: TGTGCCAGCAGCCAAGTGGGGGCAACTAATGAAAAACTGTTTTTT.

A few counts support this clonotype. This sequence joins TRBV12-3 or TRBV12-4 and TRBJ2-1; no clear D gene. CDR3 length: 13 amino acids. The ends were cut back, 5 bases at V and 7 bases at J, with 12 bases in the middle. For the CDR3, the DNA is TGTGCCAGCAGTCCTCAGACTTTGAATGAGCAGTTCTTC. This encodes CASSPQTLNEQFF.

This clonotype has more than one count but fewer than ten. The chain joins TRBV7-2 to TRBJ1-2, with D possibly being TRBD1 (6 bases). CDR3 size: 12 residues. Trimming took off 3 bases at V and 8 bases at J, with 10 bases between the two ends. Germline loops: CDR1 SGHTA, CDR2 FQGNSA. The DNA of the CDR3 is TGTGCCAGCAGCTTCGTACAGGGAGGCTACACCTTC. Translating gives CASSFVQGGYTF.

The chain recombines TRBV12-3 or TRBV12-4 with TRBJ2-7; either TRBD1 or TRBD2 may supply D (5 bases each). The CDR3 has 11 residues. V was clipped by 10 bases and J by 2 bases, with 9 bases between them. The CDR3 nucleotides read TGTGCCACCGGGGCCCCCTACGAGCAGTACGTC. This gives the protein CATGAPYEQYV.

This clonotype turned up a few times. The rearrangement uses TRBV5-1 and TRBJ2-1; 8 nucleotides match TRBD1. The J segment lost 5 bases and the V segment lost 1 base, leaving 23 bases of the junction unmatched. Germline CDR1 is SGHRS and CDR2 is YFSETQ. This CDR3 contains 21 residues. The CDR3, as DNA: TGCGCCAGCAGCTTGCAGATTGGCAGGGGGCGCTTAAAGTCTGCCGACAATGAGCAGTTCTTC. Translated: CASSLQIGRGRLKSADNEQFF.

This clonotype has a handful of counts. The J gene is TRBJ1-3, the V gene TRBV15, with D hard to call. The germline V gene has CDR1 LNHNV and CDR2 YYDKDF (reference sequence). The CDR3 is 13 residues long. The V end lost 4 bases, the J end lost 0 bases, and 4 bases lay between the germline ends. The CDR3: CATSIDSGNTIYF. Written as DNA, the CDR3 is TGTGCCACCAGCATCGACTCTGGAAACACCATATATTTT.

This clonotype was seen a handful of times. The chain has TRBV11-2 and TRBJ2-4; 11 bases fit TRBD2. Germline V gene lookup returns CDR1 SGHAT and CDR2 FQNNGV. The ends lost 5 bases at V and 0 bases at J; junction bases unmatched: 9. The CDR3 has 18 residues. The CDR3 coding sequence is TGTGCCAGCAGCAAGCTAGCGGGGGGCGCACTAGCCAAAAACATTCAGTACTTC. Protein product: CASSKLAGGALAKNIQYF.

This clonotype was detected many times. The V and J genes are TRBV18 and TRBJ2-3, with 8 bases lining up with TRBD2. CDR1 and CDR2 from the germline V gene are KGHSH and LQKENI. Trimming at V came to 3 bases and at J to 4 bases, leaving 9 bases not matched to a gene. CDR3 length: 16 amino acids. The CDR3 region is CASSPRSSGASDTQYF. CDR3 DNA sequence: TGTGCCAGCTCACCCCGGAGTAGCGGGGCCTCAGATACGCAGTATTTT. Combining the CDR3 with reference TRBV18 and TRBJ2-3 gives the whole variable domain NAGVMQNPRHLVRRRGQEARLRCSPMKGHSHVYWYRQLPEEGLKFMVYLQKENIIDESGMPKERFSAEFPKEGPSILRIQQVVRGDSAAYFCASSPRSSGASDTQYFGPGTRLTVL.

The chain is built from TRBV7-6 and TRBJ2-7, with D possibly called TRBD1 or TRBD2 (6 bases each). CDR3 size: 14 residues. Trimming stripped 0 bases from V and 7 bases from J, with 13 bases between. From germline, CDR1 is SGHVS and CDR2 FNYEAQ. The CDR3 protein is CASSLALGGREQYF. The CDR3 nucleotides read TGTGCCAGCAGCTTAGCGCTGGGGGGCCGGGAGCAGTACTTC.

A few counts support this clonotype. This chain uses TRBV7-2 with TRBJ2-3; 10 bases align to TRBD2. Germline V CDR1 and CDR2: SGHTA, FQGNSA. V was pared by 5 bases and J by 5 bases, with 7 bases of the junction left unmatched. The CDR3 consists of 15 residues. The CDR3, as DNA: TGTGCCAGCAGCCCCCGACTAGCGGGTGGAGATACGCAGTATTTT. This encodes CASSPRLAGGDTQYF.

The table lists this clonotype with a few counts. The J gene is TRBJ2-7, the V gene TRBV12-3 or TRBV12-4; D unresolved. Trimming removed 3 bases from V and 2 bases from J, with 8 bases in between. The CDR3 sequence is 13 residues long. CDR3 region: CASSLRNPYEQYF. CDR3 DNA sequence: TGTGCCAGCAGTTTGAGGAACCCCTACGAGCAGTACTTC.

V gene TRBV5-1 combines with J gene TRBJ1-6; D possibly corresponds to TRBD1 (6 bases). Germline assignment: CDR1 SGHRS and CDR2 YFSETQ. This CDR3 spans 14 amino acids. The V end was cut by 5 bases, the J end by 7 bases, with 13 bases between. The CDR3 spells CASRQGSANSPLHF. The CDR3 coding sequence is TGCGCCAGCAGACAGGGATCAGCCAATTCACCCCTCCACTTT. The complete variable domain, with remaining parts taken from reference TRBV5-1 and TRBJ1-6, reads KAGVTQTPRYLIKTRGQQVTLSCSPISGHRSVSWYQQTPGQGLQFLFEYFSETQRNKGNFPGRFSGRQFSNSRSEMNVSTLELGDSALYLCASRQGSANSPLHFGNGTRLTVT.

This clonotype was seen only a few times. The gene calls are TRBV24-1 and TRBJ1-2; no clear D gene. There are 10 residues in the CDR3. The germline V gene encodes CDR1 KGHDR and CDR2 SFDVKD. The ends were cut back, 4 bases at V and 4 bases at J, with 0 bases in the middle. The CDR3: CATSDYGYTF. CDR3 coding DNA: TGTGCCACCAGTGACTATGGCTACACCTTC.

This clonotype was seen ten or more times. The chain employs TRBV6-5 and TRBJ1-6; no definite D call. The CDR3 has 15 residues. CDR1 MNHEY and CDR2 SVGAGI come from the germline V gene. The ends were cut back, 0 bases at V and 8 bases at J, with 11 bases in the middle. This chain's CDR3 is CASSYSIREDSPLHF. For the CDR3, the DNA is TGTGCCAGCAGTTACTCGATTAGGGAGGATTCACCCCTCCACTTT.

In its sample, this clonotype was seen many times. The chain couples TRBV5-1 to TRBJ1-1; perhaps TRBD1 as D (5 bases). V lost 6 bases and J lost 5, with 11 bases in between. This CDR3 is 12 amino acids long. Germline CDR1 and CDR2: SGHRS and YFSETQ. The chain's CDR3 is CASKWGDTEAFF. Here the CDR3 DNA reads TGCGCCAGCAAGTGGGGGGATACTGAAGCTTTCTTT.

This clonotype came up a few times. This chain uses TRBV20-1 with TRBJ2-5, with no clear D. Germline V lookup: CDR1 DFQATT, CDR2 SNEGSKA (reference sequence). The V gene lost 6 bases and the J gene lost 3 bases, with 11 bases spanning the gap. The CDR3 sequence is 12 residues long. The CDR3 loop is CSAQDRKETQYF. The CDR3 region has the DNA TGCAGTGCCCAGGACCGCAAAGAGACCCAGTACTTC.

V is TRBV9 and J is TRBJ2-5; D may be TRBD2 (5 bases). CDR3 length equals 14 residues. CDR1 and CDR2 from the germline V gene are SGDLS and YYNGEE. V was clipped by 0 bases and J by 5 bases, with 11 bases between them. This chain's CDR3 is CASSVAGVGETQYF. In DNA, the CDR3 is TGTGCCAGCAGCGTAGCCGGGGTTGGGGAGACCCAGTACTTC.

This chain uses TRBV7-9 with TRBJ2-1; D possibly uses TRBD1 or TRBD2 (7 bases each). The CDR3 is 14 amino acids. V dropped 3 bases and J dropped 9 bases, with 15 bases sitting between them. CDR1 and CDR2 (germline): SEHNR, FQNEAQ (reference sequence). The CDR3 DNA reads TGTGCCAGCAGCTTCCAACAGGGGAGGGTTGAGCAGTTCTTC. This encodes CASSFQQGRVEQFF. Full variable domain (outside the CDR3, taken from reference TRBV7-9 and TRBJ2-1): DTGVSQNPRHKITKRGQNVTFRCDPISEHNRLYWYRQTLGQGPEFLTYFQNEAQLEKSRLLSDRFSAERPKGSFSTLEIQRTEQGDSAMYLCASSFQQGRVEQFFGPGTRLTVL.

This clonotype showed up many times. V and J are TRBV12-3 or TRBV12-4 and TRBJ1-1; D unresolved. V was cut by 3 bases and J by 6 bases, with 20 bases left in between. This CDR3 region has 16 residues. CDR3 loop: CASSFIAGYKAAEAFF. CDR3 coding DNA: TGTGCCAGCAGTTTTATAGCTGGATACAAGGCGGCTGAAGCTTTCTTT.

This clonotype was recorded a few times. This chain links TRBV5-1 with TRBJ2-1, with 9 bases fitting TRBD2. Trimming took 4 bases from V and 1 from J; bases not matched to a gene: 6. This CDR3 contains 16 residues. CDR1 and CDR2 (germline): SGHRS, YFSETQ. CDR3 nucleotide sequence: TGCGCCAGCAGCCCGCGGGGGGGCCTTTCCTACAATGAGCAGTTCTTC. It specifies CASSPRGGLSYNEQFF.

This clonotype has at least ten counts. The chain joins TRBV5-1 to TRBJ2-2, with 8 bases that match TRBD1. The CDR3 runs to 16 residues. The junction had 7 bases not matched to a gene; V was cut back by 4 bases and J by 2 bases. The germline gives CDR1 SGHRS, CDR2 YFSETQ. CDR3 protein: CASSSMGQVNTGELFF. CDR3 coding DNA: TGCGCCAGCAGCAGCATGGGACAGGTCAACACCGGGGAGCTGTTTTTT. The whole variable domain, remainder taken from reference TRBV5-1 and TRBJ2-2, is KAGVTQTPRYLIKTRGQQVTLSCSPISGHRSVSWYQQTPGQGLQFLFEYFSETQRNKGNFPGRFSGRQFSNSRSEMNVSTLELGDSALYLCASSSMGQVNTGELFFGEGSRLTVL.

V gene TRBV19 combines with J gene TRBJ2-7; 8 nucleotides match TRBD1. V gave up 1 base and J gave up 3 bases; unmatched junction bases: 5. The germline CDR1 and CDR2 sequences are LNHDA and SQIVND (reference sequence). This CDR3 has 15 amino acids. In nucleotides, the CDR3 is TGTGCCAGTAGTATAGCCCCAGGGGGCATCTACGAGCAGTACTTC. Translation: CASSIAPGGIYEQYF.